This T cell receptor (beta chain) emerged from a study of cytomegalovirus exposure and HLA in healthy donors (TCRdb year 2017). General notes on the study: An earlier analysis of approximately 640 of the donors reported 250 to 350 Gb of sequence data and 117 million unique TCR beta sequences from 190 million or so T cells. In a later genetic analysis, genome-wide SNP genotypes for about three fifths of the roughly 670 donors were used, and that subset was treated as a discovery cohort. An early release covering about 600 HLA-typed donors comprised approximately 300 gigabases of sequencing data and tens of millions of unique TCR sequences. To decide whether each TCR beta V gene segment behaved as functional or pseudogenic, an earlier analysis of several hundred of the donors relied on high-throughput TCR beta sequencing. The study aimed to test whether signatures of past pathogen exposure could be identified by cataloging public T cell receptors. Among around 400 genotyped donors of the cohort, an average of approximately 250,000 unique TCR beta nucleotide sequences were sequenced per donor, about a sixth of them non-productive. Class I and class II HLA loci were covered by the typing at four-digit resolution. The study used immunosequencing to profile the T cell repertoires of several hundred subjects and linked those repertoires to cytomegalovirus serostatus. Among the roughly 390 genotyped donors, approximately 76% belonged to the genetic ancestry cluster associated with self-reported Caucasian donors. To predict cytomegalovirus infection status, the study brought together high-throughput TCR immunosequencing, statistical association of individual TCRs with disease status, and machine learning. The number of typed donors differed by locus: about 620-640 for A, B, C, DRB1 and DQB1; about 520 for DQA1; 606 for DPA1; and 400 to 480 for DPB1. All discovery cohort repertoires had been generated using a single sequencing platform. A handful of DR-DQ haplotypes were handled as single units for association and clustering because linkage in the cohort was strong. In a later analysis, previously published TCR beta repertoires from several hundred donors were re-analyzed and high-resolution HLA genotyping was added so that TCR occurrence patterns could be studied. Donor age, sex, ethnicity and CMV serostatus were compiled together with the repertoire data. Rather than using new phenotypic data, the later analysis identified candidate immune exposures from TCR beta sequences and from how often those sequences occurred across donors. A separate validation cohort of about 110 different subjects was used in addition to the roughly 620-subject first cohort.

The cohort was made up of roughly 670 healthy bone marrow donors. All cohort members were sampled while nominally healthy, although unrecorded immune exposures were likely present. The donor tested CMV seropositive and was one of the 289 seropositive cohort members. A peripheral blood sample was provided by each donor, and peripheral blood mononuclear cells were used for TCR beta sequencing. Genomic DNA was extracted from the blood cell samples with the Qiagen DNeasy Blood Extraction Kit. General study outcomes and caveats: The authors suggested that the approach could potentially be generalized to other disease states and immunological phenotypes. In a later genetic analysis, fewer N-insertions in productive TCRs were reported among donors in an Asian-associated ancestry cluster than the roughly 670-donor mean. An association between a missense DCLRE1C variant and V-gene and J-gene trimming of TCR beta chains was found in a later genetic analysis and replicated in an independent cohort. A later analysis found that HLA-associated TCR beta chains were more clonally expanded and had lower generation probabilities than equally common non-associated chains. A further reported finding was that TCR beta sequences accurately predicted the HLA-A and HLA-B alleles for most subjects in the first cohort. An earlier analysis of 450 to 750 of the donors showed that most TCR beta V segments appeared in productive rearrangements either about 90% or about 30% of the time, which broadly matched IMGT annotations. The study listed 164 TCR beta chains as associated with cytomegalovirus. A group of highly shared sequence variants was considered likely to be a technical artifact of the sequencing pipeline. Cytomegalovirus status was reported to be diagnosed by the classifier with high specificity and sensitivity in both the original and validation cohorts. Because HLA typing was unavailable for some donors at each locus, only the typed subset was used in association tests. Specific HLA alleles were associated with 15,000 to 20,000 TCR beta sequences at a false discovery rate of 0.05 in a later analysis. Only TCR beta chains were sequenced in this cohort, and the absence of alpha or paired-chain data limited detectable features. The 87-base-pair reads could not distinguish some IMGT-functional V segments, including TRBV6-2 and TRBV6-3, so those segments were excluded. In a later analysis, several top co-occurrence clusters were reported to appear linked to parvovirus B19, influenza, CMV and Epstein-Barr virus. Most TCR sequences were observed very rarely across donors, whereas some public TCRs were present in many individuals. Strong co-occurrence of HLA alleles, especially DR and DQ, made assigning TCR associations to individual alleles difficult. Roughly uniform sequencing depth across donors was assumed in presence/absence analyses, although this assumption may not hold. For the cohort, immune exposure information was limited to CMV serostatus. Because counts were too low, roughly 18 rarely observed V segments, including chromosome 9 orphons, were left out of the earlier analysis of 587 of the donors. In a later analysis, TCR association rates were found to vary across HLA loci, with the most associated TCRs seen for DRB1 alleles and the fewest for HLA-C alleles. A few of the identified cytomegalovirus-associated TCR beta chains were confirmed in vitro to be specific for cytomegalovirus antigens. In a later analysis, most CMV-associated TCR beta chains were found to appear HLA-restricted, with HLA associations seemingly driven largely by CMV exposure. Linkage disequilibrium might explain the correlated functional status among segregating V segments, but an unknown experimental factor could not be ruled out.

As encoded in the germline V gene, CDR1 is MGHRA while CDR2 is YSYEKL. V is clipped by 6 bases and J by 2 bases, and the sequence between their germline boundaries is 16 bases long. Reading from cysteine to phenylalanine, the CDR3 counts 15 amino acids. CDR3 DNA is the only sequence kept; it has 45 bases, read in frame from the first base. Preparation of the library involved the immunoSEQ multiplex PCR assay. The multiplex PCR relied on a mix of 60 forward primers for TCR Vbeta segments and 13 reverse primers for TCR Jbeta segments. The CDR3 region of rearranged TCR beta genes was amplified from genomic DNA by a multiplex PCR assay. On the Illumina HiSeq System, the amplified TCR beta libraries were sequenced as 87-base-pair reads. As for how the authors treated the data: Across the roughly 640 repertoires, a later analysis counted 78 million or so unique TCR beta chains, around 10 million of which were shared by at least two donors. To remove PCR and sequencing errors, raw reads were error-corrected and collapsed into unique sequences using a nearest-neighbor algorithm that merged closely related sequences. CDR3 sequences were aligned to IMGT reference sequences to assign V, D and J gene segments. For a sequence to be retained, a match of at least six nucleotides to both a V gene segment and a J gene segment was required. Rearrangements were called productive when the CDR3 lacked stop codons and stayed in frame with V and J; all others were non-productive. CDR3 was defined by IMGT convention, running from the second conserved V-encoded cysteine to the conserved J-encoded phenylalanine. Sequences without an unambiguous match to a single V gene segment were excluded from the earlier analysis of about 630 of the donors. An earlier analysis of a few hundred of the donors called V segments functional above 56.7% productive rearrangements and segregating when the between-donor standard deviation exceeded 5%. To diagnose cytomegalovirus status from the catalog of TCR beta chain sequences, a statistical classification framework was built. A later analysis assigned V and J genes by comparing TCR nucleotide sequences with IMGT/GENE-DB human TR gene sequences. Using the TCRdist pipeline, a later analysis assigned CDR3 sequences along with most-parsimonious VDJ recombination scenarios. A later analysis defined each TCR beta chain by its CDR3 amino acid sequence plus V-gene family, and excluded reads lacking a unique V-gene family. To address suspected cross-contamination and a sequencing artifact, a later analysis removed approximately 590 highly shared, low-generation-probability nucleotide sequences. For each public chain, a later analysis derived a clonal expansion index from normalized ranks of inferred template counts within each repertoire. Generation probabilities in a later analysis came from a VDJ recombination model fitted to out-of-frame rearrangements, and those results were checked against IGoR. In a later analysis, hypergeometric tests were used to score TCR-TCR, TCR-HLA and TCR-CMV co-occurrence, with a repertoire-size bias correction applied to TCR pairs. To estimate false discovery rates, a later analysis permuted the HLA or CMV assignments 20 times. In a later analysis, co-occurring TCRs were grouped using DBSCAN, with TCRdist sequence similarity added in when clustering inside HLA-allele-positive subsets. Repertoires with fewer than 30,000 or more than 120,000 public chains were left out of co-occurrence clustering, as were a handful of repertoires with anomalous nucleotide sharing. What TCRdb holds here is the immuneACCESS table cut down to in-frame rearrangements. Part of the clones is not present; checked against another copy, under half of the missing clones reflect an unresolved V gene, and the others are unexplained. V and J calls plus clone size are reproduced from that table; the DNA served to infer D and trimming. Present in this sample are some 130,000 clones, 70% to 80% of which were seen just once. Clones ranked in the top ten supply under 2.5% of the sample.

As for this clone: It lacks a known antigen. Nothing much larger sits one base from this clone, and base qualities are not available.

Sample: PBMCs. The TCR comes from an older woman in good health and CMV-seropositive. Recombination connected TRBV4-1 to TRBJ1-2; TRBD1 is a possible D gene, resting on 5 matching bases. The nucleotides read TGCGCCAGCAGACATGACTGGACATCCAACTATGGCTACACCTTC. It encodes CASRHDWTSNYGYTF.